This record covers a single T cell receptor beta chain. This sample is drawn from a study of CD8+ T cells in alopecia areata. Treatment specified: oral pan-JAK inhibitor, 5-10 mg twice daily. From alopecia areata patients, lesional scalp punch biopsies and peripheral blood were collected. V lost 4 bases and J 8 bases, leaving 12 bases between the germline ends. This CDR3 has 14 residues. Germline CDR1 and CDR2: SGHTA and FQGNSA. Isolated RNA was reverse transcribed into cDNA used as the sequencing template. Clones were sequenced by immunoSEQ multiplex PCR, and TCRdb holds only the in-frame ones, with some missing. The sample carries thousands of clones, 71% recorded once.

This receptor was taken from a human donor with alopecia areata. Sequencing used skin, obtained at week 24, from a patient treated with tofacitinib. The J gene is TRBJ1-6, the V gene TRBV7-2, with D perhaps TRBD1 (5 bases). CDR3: CASSSQGVDSPLHF. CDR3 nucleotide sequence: TGTGCCAGCAGCTCGCAGGGTGTGGATTCACCCCTCCACTTT.